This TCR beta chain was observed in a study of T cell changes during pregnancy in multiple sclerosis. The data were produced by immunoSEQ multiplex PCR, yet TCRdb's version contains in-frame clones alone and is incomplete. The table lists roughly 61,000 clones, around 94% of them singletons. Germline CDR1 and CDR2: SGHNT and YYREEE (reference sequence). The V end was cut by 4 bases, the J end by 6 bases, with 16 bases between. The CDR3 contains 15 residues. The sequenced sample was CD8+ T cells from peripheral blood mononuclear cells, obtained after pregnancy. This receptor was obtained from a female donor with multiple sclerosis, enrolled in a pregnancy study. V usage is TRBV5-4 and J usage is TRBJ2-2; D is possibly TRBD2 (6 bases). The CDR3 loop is CASSPGPGEAGELFF. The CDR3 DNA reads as TGTGCCAGCAGCCCAGGACCGGGAGAAGCCGGGGAGCTGTTTTTT.